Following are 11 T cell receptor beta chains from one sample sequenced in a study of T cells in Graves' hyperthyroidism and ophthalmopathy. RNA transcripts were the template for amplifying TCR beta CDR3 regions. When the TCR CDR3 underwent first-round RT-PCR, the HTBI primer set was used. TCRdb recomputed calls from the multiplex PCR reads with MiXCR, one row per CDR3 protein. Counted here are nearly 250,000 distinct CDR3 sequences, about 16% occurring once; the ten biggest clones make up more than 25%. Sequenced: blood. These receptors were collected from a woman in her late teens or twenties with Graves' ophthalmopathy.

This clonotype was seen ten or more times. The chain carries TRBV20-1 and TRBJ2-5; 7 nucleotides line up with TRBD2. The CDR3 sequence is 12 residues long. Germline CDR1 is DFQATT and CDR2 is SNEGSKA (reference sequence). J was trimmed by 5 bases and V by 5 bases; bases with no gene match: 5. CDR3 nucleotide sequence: TGCAGTGCTGGCGGGAGTGATGAGACCCAGTACTTC. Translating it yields CSAGGSDETQYF.

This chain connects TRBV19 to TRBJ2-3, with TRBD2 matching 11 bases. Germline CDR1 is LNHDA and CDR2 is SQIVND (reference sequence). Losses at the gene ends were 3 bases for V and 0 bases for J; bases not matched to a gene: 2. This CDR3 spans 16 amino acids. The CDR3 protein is CASSMGLAASTDTQYF. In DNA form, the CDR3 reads TGTGCCAGTAGTATGGGACTAGCGGCTAGCACAGATACGCAGTATTTT.

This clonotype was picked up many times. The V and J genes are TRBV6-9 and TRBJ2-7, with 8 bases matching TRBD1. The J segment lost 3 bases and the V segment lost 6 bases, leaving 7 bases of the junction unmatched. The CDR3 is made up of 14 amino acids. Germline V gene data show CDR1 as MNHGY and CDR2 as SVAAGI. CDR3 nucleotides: TGTGCCAGCAGCCAGGGACAGGATTTCTACGAGCAGTACTTC. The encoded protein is CASSQGQDFYEQYF.

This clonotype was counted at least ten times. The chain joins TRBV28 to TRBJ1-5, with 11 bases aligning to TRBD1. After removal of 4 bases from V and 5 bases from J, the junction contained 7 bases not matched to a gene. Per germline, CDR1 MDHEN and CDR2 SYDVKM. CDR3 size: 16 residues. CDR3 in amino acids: CASSSGQGAFHQPQHF. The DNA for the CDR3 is TGTGCCAGCAGTTCCGGACAGGGGGCGTTTCATCAGCCCCAGCATTTT.

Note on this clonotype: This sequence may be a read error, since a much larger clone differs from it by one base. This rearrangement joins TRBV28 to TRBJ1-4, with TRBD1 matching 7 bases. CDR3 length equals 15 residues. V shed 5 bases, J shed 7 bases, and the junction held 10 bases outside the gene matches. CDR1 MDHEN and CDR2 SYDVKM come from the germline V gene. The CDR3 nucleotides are TGTGCCAGCAGTGCCGGGACAGCCCTTAGTGAAAAACTGTTTTTT. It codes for CASSAGTALSEKLFF.

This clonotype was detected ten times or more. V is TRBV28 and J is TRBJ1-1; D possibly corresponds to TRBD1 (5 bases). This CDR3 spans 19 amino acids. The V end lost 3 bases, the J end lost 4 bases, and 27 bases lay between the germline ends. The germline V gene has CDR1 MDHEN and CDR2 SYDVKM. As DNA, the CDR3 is TGTGCCAGCAGTTTGGGGGAAAGACAGTTAACCCCCCTGACCACTGAAGCTTTCTTT. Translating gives CASSLGERQLTPLTTEAFF.

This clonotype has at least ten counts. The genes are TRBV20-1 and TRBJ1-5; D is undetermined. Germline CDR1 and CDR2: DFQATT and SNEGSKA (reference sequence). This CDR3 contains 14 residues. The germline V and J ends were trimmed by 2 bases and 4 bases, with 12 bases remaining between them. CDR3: CSARISAANQPQHF. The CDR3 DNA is TGCAGTGCTAGAATTTCTGCGGCTAATCAGCCCCAGCATTTT.

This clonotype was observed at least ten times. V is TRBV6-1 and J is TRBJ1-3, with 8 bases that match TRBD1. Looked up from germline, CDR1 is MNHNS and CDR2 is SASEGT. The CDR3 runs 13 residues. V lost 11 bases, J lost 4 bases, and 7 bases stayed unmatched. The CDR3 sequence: CAVRQGTGNTIYF. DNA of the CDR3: TGTGCCGTCCGACAGGGGACAGGAAACACCATATATTTT.

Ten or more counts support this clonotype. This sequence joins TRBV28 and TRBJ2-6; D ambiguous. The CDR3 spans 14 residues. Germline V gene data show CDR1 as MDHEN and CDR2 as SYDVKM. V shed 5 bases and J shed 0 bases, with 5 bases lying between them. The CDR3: CASSRVSGANVLTF. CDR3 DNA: TGTGCCAGCAGTAGAGTCTCTGGGGCCAACGTCCTGACTTTC.

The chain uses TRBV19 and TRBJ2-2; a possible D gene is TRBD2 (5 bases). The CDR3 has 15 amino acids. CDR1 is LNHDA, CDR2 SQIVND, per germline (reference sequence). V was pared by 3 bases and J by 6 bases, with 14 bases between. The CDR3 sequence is CASSMAGFVPGELFF. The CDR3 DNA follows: TGTGCCAGTAGTATGGCGGGTTTCGTCCCCGGGGAGCTGTTTTTT.

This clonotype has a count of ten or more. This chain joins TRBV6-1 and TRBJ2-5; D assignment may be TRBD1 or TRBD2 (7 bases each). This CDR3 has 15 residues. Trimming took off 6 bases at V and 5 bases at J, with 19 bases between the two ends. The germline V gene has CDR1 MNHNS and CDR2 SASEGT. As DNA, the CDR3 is TGTGCCAGCAGAACCGGACAGGCGGGGGCGGAGACCCAGTACTTC. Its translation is CASRTGQAGAETQYF.